This T cell receptor (beta chain) was retrieved from a study of cytomegalovirus exposure and HLA in healthy donors. The overall study: An early release of data contained 75 million to 100 million unique TCRs, which came from HLA-typed donors.

A multiplex PCR was run with 60 Vbeta primers and 13 Jbeta primers. The table came from immunoSEQ multiplex PCR; TCRdb's copy has only in-frame clones and leaves some out. The sample includes about 200,000 clones, more than 80% of them seen just once. This clone was counted a few times. The antigen remains unidentified. V shed 4 bases, J shed 6 bases, and the junction held 11 bases outside the gene matches. Germline V gives CDR1 MNHEY, CDR2 SMNVEV (reference sequence). The CDR3 is 15 residues long. Whole-study findings and limits: The productive fraction for most TCR beta V segments was about 90% or about 30% in an earlier analysis. Across donors, most TCRs were seen rarely, yet some public ones were widespread. A later analysis found common viral pathogens apparently linked to several of the most significant clusters.

The gene calls are TRBV27 and TRBJ2-7, with 8 bases identical to TRBD2. Material: PBMCs. The receptor was isolated from a man younger than 45 in good health and CMV-seronegative. The DNA of the CDR3 is TGTGCCAGCAGTTCCGGGGGGGGCGCCGGGGGCGAGCAGTACTTC. The encoded protein is CASSSGGGAGGEQYF.